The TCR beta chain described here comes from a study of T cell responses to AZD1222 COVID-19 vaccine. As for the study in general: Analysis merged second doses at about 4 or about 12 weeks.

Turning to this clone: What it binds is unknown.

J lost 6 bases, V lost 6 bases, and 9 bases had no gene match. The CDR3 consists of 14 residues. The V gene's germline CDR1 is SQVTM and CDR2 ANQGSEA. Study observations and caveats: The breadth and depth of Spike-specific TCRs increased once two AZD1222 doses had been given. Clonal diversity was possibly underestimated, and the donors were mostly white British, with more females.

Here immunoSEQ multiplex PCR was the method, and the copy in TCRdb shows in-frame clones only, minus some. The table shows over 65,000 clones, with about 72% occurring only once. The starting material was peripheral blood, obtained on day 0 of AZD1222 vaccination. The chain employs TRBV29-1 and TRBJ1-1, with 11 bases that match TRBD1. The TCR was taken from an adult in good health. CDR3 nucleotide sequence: TGCAGCGTAATCCCGGACAGGGGGCGGCCTGAAGCTTTCTTT. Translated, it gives CSVIPDRGRPEAFF.